The next 24 T cell receptor beta chains were all read from a single sample in a study of control samples from healthy donors and cancer patients. Repertoires were generated with immunoSEQ multiplex PCR, while TCRdb's copy carries only in-frame clones and drops some. Of approximately 90,000 clones in the sample, 85% to 90% were seen once. Sequencing was performed on blood. These receptors came from a woman in her thirties or forties in good health.

This sequence joins TRBV10-3 and TRBJ1-1; tentatively, D is TRBD1 (6 bases). This CDR3 is built from 12 residues. The V gene's germline CDR1 is ENHRY and CDR2 SYGVKD. V was clipped by 6 bases and J by 5 bases, with 10 bases between them. CDR3 DNA sequence: TGTGCCATCAGAAAGGGGGATACTGAAGCTTTCTTT. Translating it yields CAIRKGDTEAFF.

This clone was detected only a few times. The rearrangement links TRBV7-9 to TRBJ1-2, with no clear D. Germline CDR1 SEHNR, CDR2 FQNEAQ (reference sequence). V lost 3 bases and J lost 4, with 9 bases in between. The CDR3 spans 13 residues. This chain's CDR3 is CASSFGSGYGYTF. The CDR3 DNA follows: TGTGCCAGCAGCTTCGGCAGTGGCTATGGCTACACCTTC.

The chain joins TRBV4-2 to TRBJ1-1; TRBD1 aligns across 8 bases. CDR1 and CDR2 (germline): LGHNA, YNFKEQ. The junction had 15 bases not matched to a gene; V was cut back by 4 bases and J by 5 bases. CDR3 length: 17 residues. The CDR3 nucleotides read TGTGCCAGCAGCCCTCAAAGATCAGGGGGCGGTCGGACTGAAGCTTTCTTT. Its protein product is CASSPQRSGGGRTEAFF.

V is TRBV7-3 and J is TRBJ2-2; TRBD2 aligns across 10 bases. This CDR3 contains 17 residues. CDR1 and CDR2 from the germline V gene are SGHTA and FQGTGA. Losses at the gene ends were 0 bases for V and 3 bases for J; bases not matched to a gene: 4. The CDR3 bases are TGTGCCAGCAGCTTAACTAGCGGGGGGCAGGACACCGGGGAGCTGTTTTTT. Protein product: CASSLTSGGQDTGELFF.

This clone was counted a single time. The rearrangement uses TRBV2 and TRBJ2-7, with 10 nucleotides matching TRBD1. Germline trimming cut 6 bases from V and 5 bases from J; bases unmatched to any gene: 4. Germline loops: CDR1 SNHLY, CDR2 FYNNEI. The CDR3 loop spans 13 amino acids. The CDR3 region is CASRSTGGHEQYF. CDR3 nucleotide sequence: TGTGCCAGCAGATCGACAGGGGGCCACGAGCAGTACTTC.

The chain is built from TRBV29-1 and TRBJ1-1, with a possible D match to TRBD1 (5 bases). The V and J ends lost 0 bases and 4 bases respectively, with 12 bases between them. The germline V gene encodes CDR1 SQVTM and CDR2 ANQGSEA. CDR3 size: 14 residues. CDR3 loop: CSVEDRAGTTEAFF. In DNA, the CDR3 is TGCAGCGTTGAAGATCGTGCAGGGACCACTGAAGCTTTCTTT.

The chain couples TRBV19 to TRBJ2-3; TRBD2 matches 7 bases. Germline assignment: CDR1 LNHDA and CDR2 SQIVND (reference sequence). J was trimmed by 5 bases and V by 6 bases; bases with no gene match: 5. This CDR3 is built from 13 residues. CDR3 in amino acids: CASRGGSGDTQYF. The CDR3 nucleotides are TGTGCCAGTAGGGGCGGGAGCGGAGATACGCAGTATTTT.

This chain uses TRBV20-1 with TRBJ1-5; 7 bases align to TRBD1. V was clipped by 3 bases and J by 2 bases; unmatched bases: 10. The germline CDR1 and CDR2 sequences are DFQATT and SNEGSKA (reference sequence). The length of the CDR3 is 16 residues. CDR3 residues: CSASKGGGVGNQPQHF. In DNA form, the CDR3 reads TGCAGTGCTAGTAAAGGGGGCGGCGTTGGCAATCAGCCCCAGCATTTT.

The rearrangement joins TRBV11-3 to TRBJ2-3; 10 bases map to TRBD2. The germline V gene encodes CDR1 SGHNT and CDR2 YENEEA. The CDR3 has 17 residues. With V trimmed by 8 bases and J by 1 base, 12 bases remained unmatched. The CDR3 DNA is TGTGCCAGCGGGAAGCGGGGGGGCATAACAGGCACAGATACGCAGTATTTT. Amino acids: CASGKRGGITGTDTQYF. The variable domain in full, completed from reference TRBV11-3 and TRBJ2-3, reads EAGVVQSPRYKIIEKKQPVAFWCNPISGHNTLYWYLQNLGQGPELLIRYENEEAVDDSQLPKDRFSAERLKGVDSTLKIQPAELGDSAVYLCASGKRGGITGTDTQYFGPGTRLTVL.

This chain connects TRBV2 to TRBJ1-1; TRBD1 might be the D (5 bases). Per germline, CDR1 SNHLY and CDR2 FYNNEI. The CDR3 consists of 16 residues. V gave up 3 bases and J gave up 4 bases, with 18 bases separating them. CDR3 bases: TGTGCCAGCAGTGAGGTGGGGGACCCTCTGTTCACTGAAGCTTTCTTT. It yields the protein CASSEVGDPLFTEAFF.

This rearrangement joins TRBV18 to TRBJ1-1, with 8 bases that match TRBD1. CDR3 length: 15 residues. The junction had 5 bases not matched to a gene; V was cut back by 4 bases and J by 1 base. Germline CDR1 KGHSH, CDR2 LQKENI. DNA for the CDR3: TGTGCCAGCTCACGGGCCGGGACAGGGAACACTGAAGCTTTCTTT. Protein sequence: CASSRAGTGNTEAFF. Filled out from reference TRBV18 and TRBJ1-1, the complete variable domain reads NAGVMQNPRHLVRRRGQEARLRCSPMKGHSHVYWYRQLPEEGLKFMVYLQKENIIDESGMPKERFSAEFPKEGPSILRIQQVVRGDSAAYFCASSRAGTGNTEAFFGQGTRLTVV.

This chain connects TRBV25-1 to TRBJ2-3; 8 bases align to TRBD2. J was trimmed by 3 bases and V by 4 bases; bases with no gene match: 12. Germline CDR1 reads MGHDK; CDR2 reads SYGVNS. The length of the CDR3 is 17 residues. The CDR3 loop is CASSGREGEVRTDTQYF. CDR3 nucleotides: TGTGCCAGCAGTGGTCGGGAGGGGGAGGTTCGGACAGATACGCAGTATTTT.

This chain uses TRBV20-1 with TRBJ2-1; no reliable D call. CDR3 size: 11 residues. Trimming took 3 bases from V and 6 from J, leaving 6 bases between them. Germline loops: CDR1 DFQATT, CDR2 SNEGSKA (reference sequence). CDR3 in amino acids: CSASNPNEQFF. Written as DNA, the CDR3 is TGCAGTGCTAGTAACCCCAATGAGCAGTTCTTC.

The table lists this clone with a few counts. This rearrangement joins TRBV4-3 to TRBJ1-5; D is undetermined. Germline CDR1 reads LGHNA; CDR2 reads YSLEER. The V end was cut by 0 bases, the J end by 5 bases, with 11 bases between. This CDR3 comprises 15 residues. CDR3 region: CASSQDGRRDQPQHF. CDR3 coding DNA: TGCGCCAGCAGCCAAGATGGAAGACGAGATCAGCCCCAGCATTTT.

This chain connects TRBV9 to TRBJ2-1, with unresolved D. CDR3 size: 15 residues. V lost 2 bases to trimming and J lost 0 bases, with 9 bases between them. Germline-derived CDR1 and CDR2 are SGDLS and YYNGEE. The CDR3 loop is CASSVKTSSYNEQFF. Here the CDR3 DNA reads TGTGCCAGCAGCGTTAAAACAAGCTCCTACAATGAGCAGTTCTTC.

CDR3 DNA: TGTGCCAGCACCGAAAGTGGCCGTATGAACACTGAAGCTTTCTTT. This sequence encodes CASTESGRMNTEAFF. The chain employs TRBV2 and TRBJ1-1; unclear D gene. The CDR3 is 15 residues long. Germline assignment: CDR1 SNHLY and CDR2 FYNNEI. V was clipped by 7 bases and J by 0 bases, with 15 bases between them.

This chain connects TRBV6-5 to TRBJ1-4; TRBD1 matches at 10 bases. The germline V gene encodes CDR1 MNHEY and CDR2 SVGAGI. CDR3 length: 14 residues. The trim removed 7 bases at V and 8 bases at J, leaving 7 bases unmatched. CDR3 loop: CASILDRGREKLFF. The CDR3 DNA reads as TGTGCCAGCATCCTCGACAGGGGGCGGGAAAAACTGTTTTTT.

J is TRBJ2-3 and V is TRBV5-1, with D possibly being TRBD2 (6 bases). Germline CDR1 and CDR2: SGHRS and YFSETQ. This CDR3 has 14 amino acids. V lost 7 bases, J lost 5 bases, and 17 bases lay in between. CDR3 protein: CASARSSEEDTQYF. The DNA for the CDR3 is TGCGCCAGCGCTAGATCTAGCGAGGAAGATACGCAGTATTTT.

The CDR3 sequence is CASRFTGMNTEAFF. CDR3 in DNA: TGTGCCAGCAGATTTACAGGGATGAACACTGAAGCTTTCTTT. This chain links TRBV11-1 with TRBJ1-1; a weak D match, TRBD1 (6 bases). V lost 6 bases and J 0 bases, leaving 11 bases between the germline ends. Germline V gives CDR1 SGHAT, CDR2 FQDESV (reference sequence). CDR3 length: 14 residues.

The CDR3 coding sequence is TGTGCCACCCGAATGGCGGGGGGGCCGAATAATGAGCAGTTCTTC. Amino acids: CATRMAGGPNNEQFF. The chain is built from TRBV10-3 and TRBJ2-1; 9 bases match TRBD2. J was trimmed by 7 bases and V by 10 bases; bases with no gene match: 14. In germline, CDR1 is ENHRY, CDR2 SYGVKD. The CDR3 spans 15 residues.

V is TRBV9 and J is TRBJ2-1, with D possibly TRBD1 on 6 matching bases. The CDR3 is made up of 16 amino acids. V lost 0 bases and J 0 bases, leaving 10 bases between the germline ends. CDR1 and CDR2 from the germline V gene are SGDLS and YYNGEE. DNA of the CDR3: TGTGCCAGCAGCGTAGAGGGGGTGAGCTCCTACAATGAGCAGTTCTTC. It encodes CASSVEGVSSYNEQFF.

The chain recombines TRBV5-6 with TRBJ2-4; maybe TRBD2 (7 bases). Germline V gene sequence: CDR1 SGHDT, CDR2 YYEEEE. CDR3 length: 14 amino acids. V lost 5 bases to trimming and J lost 9 bases, with 18 bases between them. Here the CDR3 reads CASRPSGGGSIQYF. Written as DNA, the CDR3 is TGTGCCAGCAGACCATCGGGGGGCGGGAGCATTCAGTACTTC.

V usage is TRBV29-1 and J usage is TRBJ2-1; 10 nucleotides line up with TRBD1. The trim removed 7 bases at V and 8 bases at J, leaving 11 bases unmatched. This CDR3 is 14 amino acids long. CDR1 and CDR2 from the germline V gene are SQVTM and ANQGSEA. The CDR3 loop reads CSDLGQGWFYEQFF. The CDR3 nucleotides are TGCAGCGACCTGGGACAGGGGTGGTTCTATGAGCAGTTCTTC.

Note on this clone: The same CDR3 arises from other DNA sequences in this sample as well. The V and J genes are TRBV5-1 and TRBJ1-2, with D possibly being TRBD1 (5 bases). Germline V gene data show CDR1 as SGHRS and CDR2 as YFSETQ. The CDR3 contains 14 residues. The germline V and J ends were trimmed by 0 bases and 0 bases, with 6 bases remaining between them. DNA of the CDR3: TGCGCCAGCAGCTTGGGGGGCACTAACTATGGCTACACCTTC. Translation gives CASSLGGTNYGYTF. The full variable domain, with the rest looked up from reference TRBV5-1 and TRBJ1-2, is KAGVTQTPRYLIKTRGQQVTLSCSPISGHRSVSWYQQTPGQGLQFLFEYFSETQRNKGNFPGRFSGRQFSNSRSEMNVSTLELGDSALYLCASSLGGTNYGYTFGSGTRLTVV.